Below, 5 T cell receptor beta chains from the same sample are listed, as sequenced in a study of cytomegalovirus exposure and HLA in healthy donors. This PCR relied on a set of 60 Vbeta primers and 13 Jbeta primers. The repertoire was sequenced with immunoSEQ multiplex PCR; TCRdb's copy has only in-frame clones and lacks some. The sample has approximately 240,000 clones; 70% to 85% are singletons. The source material was PBMCs. The receptors stem from a middle-aged woman in good health and CMV-seronegative.

The CDR3 sequence: CASSPPGTGEGYTF. DNA for the CDR3: TGTGCCAGCTCACCACCGGGGACAGGGGAAGGCTACACCTTC. The V gene is TRBV18, the J gene TRBJ1-2; 10 bases line up with TRBD1. Germline loops: CDR1 KGHSH, CDR2 LQKENI. The trim removed 0 bases at V and 8 bases at J, leaving 3 bases unmatched. The CDR3 runs 14 residues.

Concerning this clone itself: One end of the junction varies from germline; a read error may be responsible. The chain recombines TRBV7-9 with TRBJ2-3; 9 positions match TRBD1. Germline V gives CDR1 SEHNR, CDR2 FQNEAQ (reference sequence). The CDR3 runs 17 residues. The CDR3 reads CSSSAGTGRRPTDTQYF. For the CDR3, the DNA is TGTTCCAGCAGCGCCGGGACAGGGAGAAGGCCCACAGATACGCAGTATTTT. Full variable domain (outside the CDR3, taken from reference TRBV7-9 and TRBJ2-3): DTGVSQNPRHKITKRGQNVTFRCDPISEHNRLYWYRQTLGQGPEFLTYFQNEAQLEKSRLLSDRFSAERPKGSFSTLEIQRTEQGDSAMYLCSSSAGTGRRPTDTQYFGPGTRLTVL.

The chain links TRBV7-6 to TRBJ1-6; a weak D match, TRBD1 (5 bases). V was cut by 2 bases and J by 7 bases, with 15 bases left in between. Germline assignment: CDR1 SGHVS and CDR2 FNYEAQ. The length of the CDR3 is 16 residues. The CDR3 region has the DNA TGTGCCAGCAGCTTAAGTGGCGGGGGAGAGAATTCACCCCTCCACTTT. This sequence encodes CASSLSGGGENSPLHF.

The rearrangement links TRBV7-8 to TRBJ1-1; 9 bases fit TRBD1. CDR1 and CDR2 (germline): SGHVS, FQNEAQ. CDR3 length: 16 amino acids. Trimming removed 5 bases from V and 6 bases from J; junction bases left unmatched: 13. As DNA, the CDR3 is TGTGCCAGCAGCCTAATTACCGGGACAGGGCCGGCTGAAGCTTTCTTT. It translates to CASSLITGTGPAEAFF.

This clone was found once. The rearrangement uses TRBV7-9 and TRBJ1-2; 8 bases agree with TRBD1. Germline V CDR1 and CDR2: SEHNR, FQNEAQ (reference sequence). CDR3 length: 16 amino acids. With V trimmed by 3 bases and J by 0 bases, 6 bases remained unmatched. CDR3 loop: CASSLDREIPNYGYTF. The CDR3 DNA is TGTGCCAGCAGCTTGGACAGGGAGATCCCTAACTATGGCTACACCTTC.